A single sample gave rise to the 19 T cell receptor beta chains below, sequenced in a study of blood T cell repertoires in COVID-19. The repertoire was sequenced with immunoSEQ multiplex PCR; TCRdb's copy has only in-frame clones and lacks some. The table has around 300,000 clones, nearly 90% seen once. The specimen was PBMCs or T cells enriched from blood (not recorded which). The source is a young woman with acute COVID-19.

The chain is built from TRBV27 and TRBJ2-1, with 11 bases lining up with TRBD2. CDR1 and CDR2 (germline): MNHEY, SMNVEV (reference sequence). After removal of 3 bases from V and 9 bases from J, the junction contained 13 bases not matched to a gene. The CDR3 is made up of 17 amino acids. CDR3 protein: CASSLSPVSGRASEQFF. CDR3 DNA: TGTGCCAGCAGTTTGAGCCCGGTTAGCGGGAGGGCCTCTGAGCAGTTCTTC.

The chain couples TRBV19 to TRBJ1-2; D may be TRBD1 (6 bases). Germline V gene lookup returns CDR1 LNHDA and CDR2 SQIVND (reference sequence). The CDR3 extends over 14 amino acids. V was shortened by 5 bases and J by 0 bases, with 10 bases between the two germline ends. The CDR3 DNA is TGTGCCAGTAGTGCCGGACAGTCTAACTATGGCTACACCTTC. Translated, it gives CASSAGQSNYGYTF.

The rearrangement joins TRBV6-5 to TRBJ2-1; the match to TRBD1 covers 11 bases. Germline CDR1 MNHEY, CDR2 SVGAGI. V shed 2 bases and J 7 bases; nucleotides not matched to a gene: 4. The CDR3 is 15 residues long. CDR3: CASSYTRDRGNEQFF. CDR3 nucleotides: TGTGCCAGCAGTTACACCAGGGACAGGGGGAATGAGCAGTTCTTC.

This chain's CDR3 is CASTSGTTVGAEAFF. For the CDR3, the DNA is TGTGCCAGTACCTCCGGTACTACGGTTGGAGCTGAAGCTTTCTTT. The chain carries TRBV19 and TRBJ1-1; D is uncertain. The CDR3 has 15 residues. CDR1 and CDR2 from the germline V gene are LNHDA and SQIVND (reference sequence). Between the trimmed V and J ends, which lost 7 bases and 6 bases, there was a span of 21 bases.

The chain employs TRBV5-4 and TRBJ2-2; D not resolved. The length of the CDR3 is 14 residues. Trimming pared 2 bases from V and 4 bases from J, leaving 9 bases between. Germline V gene lookup returns CDR1 SGHNT and CDR2 YYREEE (reference sequence). The CDR3 region has the DNA TGTGCCAGCAGCTTTGTCAGTTTCACCGGGGAGCTGTTTTTT. Amino acid sequence: CASSFVSFTGELFF.

The V gene is TRBV7-2, the J gene TRBJ1-1; possible D gene TRBD1, 6 bases. Germline loops: CDR1 SGHTA, CDR2 FQGNSA. The CDR3 is 14 residues long. Trimming cost V 5 bases and J 3 bases, with 13 bases left between them. The CDR3 nucleotides are TGTGCCAGCAGCCCCCGGGGGGCGGACACTGAAGCTTTCTTT. Translating gives CASSPRGADTEAFF.

The V gene is TRBV6-1, the J gene TRBJ2-3; possible D gene TRBD1, 6 bases. The V end was cut by 2 bases, the J end by 2 bases, with 8 bases between. CDR3 length: 14 amino acids. Germline V gives CDR1 MNHNS, CDR2 SASEGT. The CDR3 reads CASSETGNTDTQYF. The CDR3 DNA follows: TGTGCCAGCAGTGAAACAGGGAACACAGATACGCAGTATTTT.

This rearrangement joins TRBV18 to TRBJ2-7; 8 bases are shared with TRBD1. Germline loops: CDR1 KGHSH, CDR2 LQKENI. Trimming at V came to 2 bases and at J to 0 bases, leaving 9 bases not matched to a gene. This CDR3 is built from 17 residues. This CDR3 is CASSPAGGTGSSYEQYF. In DNA, the CDR3 is TGTGCCAGCTCACCAGCAGGGGGCACGGGAAGCTCCTACGAGCAGTACTTC. Supplemented by reference TRBV18 and TRBJ2-7, the full variable domain reads NAGVMQNPRHLVRRRGQEARLRCSPMKGHSHVYWYRQLPEEGLKFMVYLQKENIIDESGMPKERFSAEFPKEGPSILRIQQVVRGDSAAYFCASSPAGGTGSSYEQYFGPGTRLTVT.

This sequence joins TRBV18 and TRBJ2-7, with no clear D. The CDR3 loop spans 13 amino acids. Between the trimmed V and J ends, which lost 3 bases and 2 bases, there was a span of 8 bases. The germline V gene has CDR1 KGHSH and CDR2 LQKENI. CDR3 region: CASSPSVTYEQYF. The CDR3 DNA is TGTGCCAGCTCACCGTCGGTGACCTACGAGCAGTACTTC.

A few counts support this clone. The J gene is TRBJ2-7, the V gene TRBV7-9; 7 bases match TRBD1. Germline CDR1 SEHNR, CDR2 FQNEAQ (reference sequence). The CDR3 is 14 residues long. The junction had 1 base not matched to a gene; V was cut back by 2 bases and J by 0 bases. DNA of the CDR3: TGTGCCAGCAGCTTAACAGGGGCCTCCTACGAGCAGTACTTC. It specifies CASSLTGASYEQYF.

The CDR3 sequence: CASTKSPGTRTGELFF. DNA for the CDR3: TGTGCCAGCACCAAATCCCCAGGGACTAGGACCGGGGAGCTGTTTTTT. J is TRBJ2-2 and V is TRBV7-2; TRBD2 matches at 8 bases. Trimming removed 7 bases from V and 5 bases from J; junction bases left unmatched: 12. The germline V gene encodes CDR1 SGHTA and CDR2 FQGNSA. The CDR3 is made up of 16 amino acids. Looking up the rest from reference TRBV7-2 and TRBJ2-2 gives the full variable domain: GAGVSQSPSNKVTEKGKDVELRCDPISGHTALYWYRQSLGQGLEFLIYFQGNSAPDKSGLPSDRFSAERTGGSVSTLTIQRTQQEDSAVYLCASTKSPGTRTGELFFGEGSRLTVL.

This clone has more than one count but fewer than ten. V usage is TRBV13 and J usage is TRBJ1-5; 7 bases agree with TRBD1. The CDR3 spans 15 residues. J gave up 4 bases and V 2 bases, and 5 bases lay outside the gene matches. CDR1 is PRHDT, CDR2 FYEKMQ, per germline (reference sequence). For the CDR3, the DNA is TGTGCCAGCAGCTTAAGGATACAGGGGAATCAGCCCCAGCATTTT. Translated, it gives CASSLRIQGNQPQHF.

The V call is TRBV7-9, the J call TRBJ2-5, with D hard to call. Germline V gene lookup returns CDR1 SEHNR and CDR2 FQNEAQ (reference sequence). V was pared by 5 bases and J by 5 bases, with 9 bases between. The CDR3 length is 12 residues. CDR3 coding DNA: TGTGCCAGCAGCCCTAATTGGGAGACCCAGTACTTC. This encodes CASSPNWETQYF.

In its sample, this clone was seen once. Distinct nucleotide sequences in the sample also encode this CDR3. The gene calls are TRBV4-3 and TRBJ2-1; D is uncertain. V lost 1 base to trimming and J lost 2 bases, with 9 bases between them. Germline V gene data show CDR1 as LGHNA and CDR2 as YSLEER. This CDR3 is built from 15 residues. In DNA form, the CDR3 reads TGCGCCAGCAGCCAAGGTAGTGGTACCTACAATGAGCAGTTCTTC. Its protein is CASSQGSGTYNEQFF.

V gene TRBV28 combines with J gene TRBJ1-1, with D tentatively TRBD1 (6 bases). The germline V gene encodes CDR1 MDHEN and CDR2 SYDVKM. Trimming took 6 bases from V and 4 from J, leaving 21 bases between them. The CDR3 covers 16 residues. CDR3 DNA sequence: TGTGCCAGCAGCCCTACCCGGGGGGGGCTGGTCACTGAAGCTTTCTTT. It codes for CASSPTRGGLVTEAFF.

The rearrangement uses TRBV18 and TRBJ1-2, with a possible D match to TRBD1 (5 bases). This CDR3 contains 17 residues. V shed 3 bases and J shed 1 base, with 18 bases lying between them. CDR1 and CDR2 (germline): KGHSH, LQKENI. The CDR3 protein is CASSPSLEGRGNYGYTF. The CDR3 coding sequence is TGTGCCAGCTCACCGAGCCTCGAGGGGCGGGGTAACTATGGCTACACCTTC.

The J gene is TRBJ2-1, the V gene TRBV27; tentative D call: TRBD2 (5 bases). The CDR3 length is 17 residues. Germline CDR1 reads MNHEY; CDR2 reads SMNVEV (reference sequence). V shed 0 bases and J shed 9 bases, with 21 bases lying between them. In DNA form, the CDR3 reads TGTGCCAGCAGTTTATCGAGCCATGAGGGTCTGGATGGTGAGCAGTTCTTC. Translated, it gives CASSLSSHEGLDGEQFF.

This clone was picked up one time. Here the CDR3 reads CASSLQGARGGELFF. CDR3 DNA sequence: TGTGCCAGCAGCCTCCAGGGGGCGCGGGGCGGGGAGCTGTTTTTT. V is TRBV3-1 (or the pseudogene TRBV3-2) and J is TRBJ2-2, with 8 nucleotides matching TRBD1. Per germline, CDR1 LGHDT and CDR2 YNNKEL (reference sequence). The CDR3 has 15 amino acids. V dropped 4 bases and J dropped 7; count of bases not matched to a gene: 8.

This rearrangement joins TRBV7-2 to TRBJ1-2; D not resolved. The CDR3 runs to 13 residues. Trimming took 2 bases from V and 7 from J, leaving 11 bases between them. Germline CDR1 is SGHTA and CDR2 is FQGNSA. CDR3 residues: CASSLRSAGGYTF. DNA for the CDR3: TGTGCCAGCAGCTTAAGGTCCGCGGGTGGCTACACCTTC.